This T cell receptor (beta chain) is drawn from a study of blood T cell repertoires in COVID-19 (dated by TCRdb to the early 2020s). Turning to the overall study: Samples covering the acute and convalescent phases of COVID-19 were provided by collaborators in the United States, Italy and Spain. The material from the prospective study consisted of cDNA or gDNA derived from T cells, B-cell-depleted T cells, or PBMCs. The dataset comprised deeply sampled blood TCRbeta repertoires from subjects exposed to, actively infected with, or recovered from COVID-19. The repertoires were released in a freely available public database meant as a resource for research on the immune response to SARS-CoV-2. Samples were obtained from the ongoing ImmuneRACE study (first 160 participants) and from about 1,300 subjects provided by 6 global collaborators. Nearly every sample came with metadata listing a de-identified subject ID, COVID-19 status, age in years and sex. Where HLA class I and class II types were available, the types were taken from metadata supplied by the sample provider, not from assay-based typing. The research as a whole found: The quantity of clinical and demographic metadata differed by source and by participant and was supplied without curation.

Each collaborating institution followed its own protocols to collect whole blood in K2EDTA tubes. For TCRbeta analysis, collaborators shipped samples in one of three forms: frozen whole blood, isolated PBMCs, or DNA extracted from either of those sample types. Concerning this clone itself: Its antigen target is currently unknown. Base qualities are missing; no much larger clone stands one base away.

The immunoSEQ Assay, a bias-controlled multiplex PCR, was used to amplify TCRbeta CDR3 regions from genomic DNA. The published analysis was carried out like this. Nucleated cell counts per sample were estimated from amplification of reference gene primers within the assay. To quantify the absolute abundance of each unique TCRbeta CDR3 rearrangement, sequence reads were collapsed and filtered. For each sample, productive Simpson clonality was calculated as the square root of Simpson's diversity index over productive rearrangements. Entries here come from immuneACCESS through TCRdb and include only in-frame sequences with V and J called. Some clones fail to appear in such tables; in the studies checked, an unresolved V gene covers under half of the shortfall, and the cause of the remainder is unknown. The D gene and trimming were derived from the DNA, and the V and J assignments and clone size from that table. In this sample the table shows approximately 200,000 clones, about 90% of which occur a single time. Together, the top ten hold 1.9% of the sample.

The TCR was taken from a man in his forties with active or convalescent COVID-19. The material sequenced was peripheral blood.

Here is the DNA: TGTGCCAGTAGTATAAGGGACAGCCTCTACAATGAGCAGTTCTTC. Translated, this gives CASSIRDSLYNEQFF. The chain couples TRBV19 to TRBJ2-1; the central 7 bases match TRBD1. From the cysteine through the phenylalanine, the CDR3 covers 15 amino acids. Of all the DNA, just the CDR3 is kept, 45 bases in frame from base 1. Looking up the germline V gene (reference sequence) yields CDR1 LNHDA and CDR2 SQIVND. V lost 2 bases and J lost 3 bases, and the count of bases not matched to a germline gene is 4.